This T cell receptor beta chain was sequenced during a study of blood T cells in healthy people across ages. Study findings and constraints: Per million T cells, TCR beta diversity dropped about linearly as age rose. No one knew whether donors had CMV, which possibly confounded expanded clonotype changes.

The individuals who served as donors were healthy Caucasians living in Russia, aged about 6 to 95. Every participating donor contributed about 10 milliliters of peripheral blood through a draw. The use of a sample-barcoded 5' primer and a J-beta primer mix characterized a second PCR of about 7 to 12 cycles. TCRdb reprocessed the 5' RACE reads with MiXCR, giving one entry per CDR3 protein. Of around 1.5 million distinct CDR3 sequences listed, around 59% are singletons. About this clonotype itself: Its antigen is currently unknown. One end of the junction varies from germline; a read error may be responsible.

Germline CDR1 is SSHAT and CDR2 is FNYEAQ (reference sequence). The CDR3 covers 17 residues. The chain joins TRBV7-7 to TRBJ2-1, with 7 positions matching TRBD1. The TCR sequence derives from a man younger than 30 in good health. The sequenced material came from blood. The CDR3 reads CASSLDLNRGRYNEQFF. DNA for the CDR3: TGTGCTAGCAGCTTAGATTTGAACAGGGGCAGGTACAATGAGCAGTTCTTC.